This T cell receptor beta chain was recorded in a study of cytomegalovirus exposure and HLA in healthy donors. General study results and limits: Reported results showed that the classifier diagnosed cytomegalovirus status with high specificity and sensitivity.

About this clone itself: What it recognizes is unknown.

The ends were cut back, 3 bases at V and 2 bases at J, with 16 bases in the middle. The germline V gene has CDR1 MDHEN and CDR2 SYDVKM. CDR3 length: 16 amino acids. A multiplex PCR was run with 60 Vbeta primers and 13 Jbeta primers. TCRdb keeps only in-frame clones here, not all; method: immunoSEQ multiplex PCR. Seen here are around 140,000 clones, around four fifths observed once, and the top ten hold around 2.9%. This TCR derives from a female donor in good health and CMV-seronegative. The gene calls are TRBV28 and TRBJ1-2; the D is unclear. The specimen was PBMCs. This CDR3 reads CASSLRVGFGNYGYTF. CDR3 DNA: TGTGCCAGCAGTTTGCGGGTGGGGTTCGGAAACTATGGCTACACCTTC.